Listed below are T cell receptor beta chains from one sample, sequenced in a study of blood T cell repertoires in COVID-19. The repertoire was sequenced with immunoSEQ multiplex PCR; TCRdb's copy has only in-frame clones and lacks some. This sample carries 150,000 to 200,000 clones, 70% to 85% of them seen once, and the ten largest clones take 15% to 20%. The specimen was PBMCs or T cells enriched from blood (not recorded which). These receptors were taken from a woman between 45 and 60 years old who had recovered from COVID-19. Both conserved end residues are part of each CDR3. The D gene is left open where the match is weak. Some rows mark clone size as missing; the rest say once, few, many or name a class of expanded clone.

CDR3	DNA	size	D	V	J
CAISGTSGREHNEQFF	TGTGCCATCAGTGGGACTAGCGGGAGGGAACACAATGAGCAGTTCTTC	NA	TRBD2	TRBV10-3	TRBJ2-1
CASSLSRHPDNSPLHF	TGTGCCAGCAGCTTGAGTCGACACCCAGATAATTCACCCCTCCACTTT	NA	NA	TRBV5-8	TRBJ1-6
CASSSTGPNQPQHF	TGTGCCAGCAGTTCAACCGGTCCAAATCAGCCCCAGCATTTT	NA	NA	TRBV28	TRBJ1-5
CASTSGSGDGHYEQYF	TGTGCCAGCACCTCAGGTAGCGGGGACGGGCACTACGAGCAGTACTTC	NA	TRBD2	TRBV28	TRBJ2-7
CASSLYQGGDSPLHF	TGCGCCAGCAGCTTGTATCAGGGGGGTGATTCACCCCTCCACTTT	NA	TRBD1	TRBV5-1	TRBJ1-6
CASGEGNTEAFF	TGCGCCAGCGGGGAGGGAAACACTGAAGCTTTCTTT	NA	NA	TRBV5-1	TRBJ1-1
CASSDGPSSGGYGYTF	TGTGCCAGCAGTGATGGTCCTAGCTCGGGGGGCTATGGCTACACCTTC	NA	NA	TRBV2	TRBJ1-2
CASRDSSYSYEQYF	TGTGCCAGCAGGGACAGTTCCTATTCCTACGAGCAGTACTTC	NA	NA	TRBV2	TRBJ2-7
CASSFPSGRGADTQYF	TGTGCCAGCAGTTTCCCTAGCGGGAGAGGGGCAGATACGCAGTATTTT	NA	TRBD2	TRBV28	TRBJ2-3
CASGVDPEGNTEAFF	TGTGCCAGCGGCGTTGACCCGGAGGGTAACACTGAAGCTTTCTTT	once	NA	TRBV6-5	TRBJ1-1
CASSLEDRGNYGYTF	TGCGCCAGCAGCCTTGAGGACAGGGGTAACTATGGCTACACCTTC	NA	TRBD1	TRBV23-1	TRBJ1-2
CAYRDRGGFGNQPQHF	TGTGCCTACCGGGACCGCGGGGGGTTCGGCAATCAGCCCCAGCATTTT	once	NA	TRBV30	TRBJ1-5
CASSLVSWGGVSGNTIYF	TGTGCCAGCAGCTTAGTTTCTTGGGGCGGCGTCTCTGGAAACACCATATATTTT	NA	NA	TRBV7-6	TRBJ1-3
CASSKGTSGRDEQFF	TGTGCCAGCAGTAAAGGGACTAGCGGGAGAGATGAGCAGTTCTTC	NA	TRBD2	TRBV27	TRBJ2-1
CASSRRLTGINEQYF	TGTGCCAGCAGCCGGCGTCTCACAGGGATCAACGAGCAGTACTTC	NA	NA	TRBV7-8	TRBJ2-7
CAWSALTTGTGYTF	TGTGCCTGGAGTGCGTTAACTACAGGGACCGGCTACACCTTC	NA	NA	TRBV30	TRBJ1-2
CAWRDTSFYEQYF	TGTGCCTGGAGGGACACCTCTTTCTACGAGCAGTACTTC	NA	NA	TRBV30	TRBJ2-7
CASTPAGFSYNEQFF	TGTGCCAGCACCCCAGCGGGATTCTCCTACAATGAGCAGTTCTTC	NA	TRBD2	TRBV28	TRBJ2-1
CASSQGTGGSGETQYF	TGTGCCAGCTCCCAAGGGACAGGGGGCTCGGGAGAGACCCAGTACTTC	NA	TRBD1	TRBV18	TRBJ2-5
CASSQLTSTTDTQYF	TGCGCCAGCAGCCAACTGACTTCCACCACAGATACGCAGTATTTT	few	NA	TRBV4-3	TRBJ2-3
CASSSGQGGYEQYF	TGTGCCAGCAGCTCCGGACAGGGAGGTTACGAGCAGTACTTC	NA	TRBD1	TRBV5-5	TRBJ2-7
CASSKQGEAFF	TGTGCCAGCAGCAAACAGGGAGAAGCTTTCTTT	NA	NA	TRBV21-1	TRBJ1-1
CAWSLGGSVDTQYF	TGTGCCTGGAGTTTGGGCGGGAGCGTAGATACGCAGTATTTT	few	TRBD2	TRBV30	TRBJ2-3
CASSPLTSGDTEAFF	TGTGCCAGCAGCCCGTTAACTTCGGGGGACACTGAAGCTTTCTTT	once	NA	TRBV6-5	TRBJ1-1
CASSGGSGSYEQYF	TGCGCCAGCAGTGGTGGTAGCGGGAGCTACGAGCAGTACTTC	many	TRBD2	TRBV10-1	TRBJ2-7
CASSPTSGPYNEQFF	TGTGCCAGCAGTCCGACTAGCGGGCCCTACAATGAGCAGTTCTTC	NA	TRBD2	TRBV6-5	TRBJ2-1
CASSLARGGNTEAFF	TGTGCCAGCAGCTTGGCTCGGGGGGGGAACACTGAAGCTTTCTTT	NA	NA	TRBV7-2	TRBJ1-1
CASSGGLAVVHLSEQYF	TGTGCCAGCAGTGGGGGACTAGCGGTTGTTCATCTCTCCGAGCAGTACTTC	NA	TRBD2	TRBV6-1	TRBJ2-7
CASSLGEEETQYF	TGTGCCAGCAGCTTAGGGGAGGAAGAGACCCAGTACTTC	NA	NA	TRBV11-3	TRBJ2-5
CASSLTSLPGYEQYF	TGTGCCAGCAGCTTAACTTCCCTTCCGGGTTACGAGCAGTACTTC	NA	NA	TRBV7-2	TRBJ2-7
CASSLEGTVYGYTF	TGCGCCAGCAGCTTGGAGGGGACAGTCTATGGCTACACCTTC	NA	TRBD1	TRBV5-1	TRBJ1-2
CASSQGPYGTDTQYF	TGTGCCAGTAGCCAGGGTCCCTACGGCACAGATACGCAGTATTTT	NA	NA	TRBV19	TRBJ2-3
CAISERAGLAGRNNEQFF	TGTGCCATCAGTGAAAGGGCGGGACTAGCGGGAAGGAACAATGAGCAGTTCTTC	NA	TRBD2	TRBV10-3	TRBJ2-1
CASSLRQGWNSPLHF	TGTGCCAGCAGCTTAAGACAGGGATGGAATTCACCCCTCCACTTT	NA	TRBD1	TRBV11-2	TRBJ1-6
CASSLGQGLFGYTF	TGTGCCAGCAGCCTCGGGCAGGGCCTCTTTGGCTACACCTTC	NA	NA	TRBV3-1/TRBV3-2	TRBJ1-2
CASRPGGSTNTEAFF	TGTGCCAGTAGGCCTGGGGGGTCGACGAACACTGAAGCTTTCTTT	once	NA	TRBV19	TRBJ1-1
CASRGPETGNTIYF	TGTGCCAGCAGGGGGCCGGAGACTGGAAACACCATATATTTT	NA	NA	TRBV3-1/TRBV3-2	TRBJ1-3
CASGEYRGVNTEAFF	TGTGCCAGCGGGGAATACAGGGGGGTGAACACTGAAGCTTTCTTT	few	TRBD1	TRBV7-2	TRBJ1-1
CASSRRGKTNEQFF	TGTGCCAGCTCCCGTAGAGGGAAAACCAATGAGCAGTTCTTC	NA	NA	TRBV9	TRBJ2-1
CASSSTVGYTF	TGTGCCAGCAGTTCGACTGTAGGCTACACCTTC	NA	NA	TRBV28	TRBJ1-2
CASTHGRVNTEAFF	TGTGCCAGCACCCACGGGAGGGTAAACACTGAAGCTTTCTTT	NA	NA	TRBV9	TRBJ1-1
CAWSNAGISGGYTF	TGTGCCTGGAGCAATGCGGGGATTTCGGGAGGCTACACCTTC	NA	NA	TRBV30	TRBJ1-2
CAIQPGQNTGELFF	TGTGCCATACAACCGGGACAGAACACCGGGGAGCTGTTTTTT	NA	NA	TRBV10-3	TRBJ2-2
CASSMRERTDTQYF	TGTGCCAGCAGCATGCGGGAACGCACAGATACGCAGTATTTT	few	NA	TRBV9	TRBJ2-3
CASRGVGNTEAFF	TGTGCCAGCAGAGGGGTCGGGAACACTGAAGCTTTCTTT	NA	NA	TRBV6-5	TRBJ1-1
CASSPRGAGNTGELFF	TGTGCCAGCAGCCCCCGTGGGGCCGGGAACACCGGGGAGCTGTTTTTT	NA	NA	TRBV9	TRBJ2-2
CASSRDYEQYF	TGTGCCAGCAGCCGGGACTACGAGCAGTACTTC	NA	NA	TRBV6-6	TRBJ2-7
CASGQGWPNEKLFF	TGTGCCAGCGGACAGGGCTGGCCTAATGAAAAACTGTTTTTT	NA	TRBD1	TRBV18	TRBJ1-4
CASGLGRANTEAFF	TGTGCTAGTGGTTTGGGCAGGGCGAACACTGAAGCTTTCTTT	NA	NA	TRBV12-5	TRBJ1-1